The 22 T cell receptor beta chains in this list originate from one sample, sequenced in a study of metastatic and nonmetastatic thyroid tumors. TCRdb re-called the PCR reads through MiXCR. Of 30,000 to 35,000 clones listed, around 20% were seen once; the top ten hold 6.5% to 8%. Before thyroid surgery, none of the patients had received any treatment. Specimen: blood. The source of these receptors is a female donor with papillary thyroid cancer or a benign thyroid nodule (not recorded which). Some clones in this sample may be carry-over from other donors' samples.

This clone was recorded a few times. One end of the junction does not line up with germline, which may come from a read error. This sequence joins TRBV28 and TRBJ1-2, with D perhaps TRBD1 (6 bases). The length of the CDR3 is 11 residues. Germline V gene lookup returns CDR1 MDHEN and CDR2 SYDVKM. The CDR3 region has the DNA TGTGCCAGCACCACAGGGAATGGATACACCTTC. Protein product: CASTTGNGYTF.

The rearrangement joins TRBV7-3 to TRBJ2-5; 9 bases align to TRBD2. Germline lookup yields CDR1 SGHTA and CDR2 FQGTGA. The CDR3 consists of 15 residues. Trimming cost V 2 bases and J 2 bases; bases outside gene matches: 3. CDR3 loop: CASSLGGRAQETQYF. DNA of the CDR3: TGTGCCAGCAGCTTAGGCGGGAGGGCTCAAGAGACCCAGTACTTC.

This clone was seen a few times. The chain is built from TRBV5-4 and TRBJ2-5; D not resolved. CDR3 length equals 14 residues. Trimming removed 2 bases from V and 5 bases from J, with 13 bases in between. Germline V gives CDR1 SGHNT, CDR2 YYREEE (reference sequence). This chain's CDR3 is CASSLGVGLETQYF. The DNA for the CDR3 is TGTGCCAGCAGCTTAGGAGTGGGTTTGGAGACCCAGTACTTC.

Sample share makes this clone medium-sized. V is TRBV7-9 and J is TRBJ2-7, with D possibly matching TRBD1 (5 bases). The germline V gene has CDR1 SEHNR and CDR2 FQNEAQ (reference sequence). With 1 base removed from V and 3 bases from J, the gap between germline ends came to 22 bases. The CDR3 spans 18 residues. The chain's CDR3 is CASSLGFPTGYIGYEQYF. The CDR3 DNA sequence: TGTGCCAGCAGCTTAGGGTTCCCTACAGGCTACATCGGCTACGAGCAGTACTTC.

This chain uses TRBV7-8 with TRBJ2-1; 9 bases align to TRBD1. The CDR3 is 17 residues long. Germline V CDR1 and CDR2: SGHVS, FQNEAQ. Unmatched junction bases numbered 15, after V lost 5 bases and J lost 7 bases. The CDR3: CASSRGRYRGRGNEQFF. The CDR3 bases are TGTGCCAGCAGCCGCGGTAGATACAGGGGGCGCGGGAATGAGCAGTTCTTC. The variable domain in full, completed from reference TRBV7-8 and TRBJ2-1, reads GAGVSQSPRYKVAKRGQDVALRCDPISGHVSLFWYQQALGQGPEFLTYFQNEAQLDKSGLPSDRFFAERPEGSVSTLKIQRTQQEDSAVYLCASSRGRYRGRGNEQFFGPGTRLTVL.

In its sample, this clone is medium-sized. This rearrangement joins TRBV20-1 to TRBJ2-1; 12 nucleotides line up with TRBD2. Per the germline V gene, CDR1 is DFQATT and CDR2 is SNEGSKA (reference sequence). The CDR3 loop spans 17 amino acids. Losses at the gene ends were 0 bases for V and 7 bases for J; bases not matched to a gene: 10. CDR3 region: CSARDRKALAGGNEQFF. DNA for the CDR3: TGCAGTGCTAGAGATCGGAAGGCACTAGCGGGAGGAAATGAGCAGTTCTTC.

This clone was observed a few times. This chain joins TRBV28 and TRBJ2-1; D is undetermined. V lost 4 bases, J lost 12 bases, and 13 bases lay in between. Germline CDR1 reads MDHEN; CDR2 reads SYDVKM. There are 12 residues in the CDR3. The DNA for the CDR3 is TGTGCCAGCAGTTATGGACGGTACCGGCAGTTCTTC. Protein product: CASSYGRYRQFF.

This sequence joins TRBV11-2 and TRBJ2-7, with D uncertain. This CDR3 contains 12 residues. Between the trimmed V and J ends, which lost 5 bases and 4 bases, there was a span of 9 bases. CDR1 and CDR2 (germline): SGHAT, FQNNGV. CDR3 nucleotides: TGTGCCAGCAGCCAAGGGCAGTACGAGCAGTACTTC. Amino acid sequence: CASSQGQYEQYF.

This clone was found many times. The chain uses TRBV5-5 and TRBJ2-7, with a possible D match to TRBD2 (6 bases). The V and J ends lost 4 bases and 4 bases respectively, with 21 bases between them. The CDR3 extends over 16 amino acids. From germline, CDR1 is SGHKS and CDR2 YYEKEE (reference sequence). CDR3 region: CASSGNPGTHFYEQYF. CDR3 nucleotide sequence: TGTGCCAGCAGCGGAAATCCCGGGACTCATTTTTACGAGCAGTACTTC.

The chain couples TRBV6-1 to TRBJ1-1; D call uncertain. From germline, CDR1 is MNHNS and CDR2 SASEGT. The CDR3 contains 12 residues. Trimming took off 2 bases at V and 7 bases at J, with 8 bases between the two ends. In DNA, the CDR3 is TGTGCCAGCAGTGAATCCCAGTATGAAGCTTTCTTT. Encoded protein: CASSESQYEAFF.

J is TRBJ1-6 and V is TRBV28; 7 bases are shared with TRBD1. Germline CDR1 is MDHEN and CDR2 is SYDVKM. The trim removed 6 bases at V and 10 bases at J, leaving 12 bases unmatched. The CDR3 loop spans 15 amino acids. CDR3 bases: TGTGCCAGCAGCCTATCGGGACAGTGGGGATCACCCCTCCACTTT. Its protein product is CASSLSGQWGSPLHF.

This clone was detected many times. The V and J genes are TRBV7-9 and TRBJ2-1, with D tentatively TRBD2 (6 bases). Germline V gives CDR1 SEHNR, CDR2 FQNEAQ (reference sequence). CDR3 length: 13 amino acids. V lost 4 bases and J 7 bases, leaving 11 bases between the germline ends. CDR3 sequence: CASSSSTRNEQFF. CDR3 DNA sequence: TGTGCCAGCAGCTCCTCGACTAGAAATGAGCAGTTCTTC. The whole variable domain, remainder taken from reference TRBV7-9 and TRBJ2-1, is DTGVSQNPRHKITKRGQNVTFRCDPISEHNRLYWYRQTLGQGPEFLTYFQNEAQLEKSRLLSDRFSAERPKGSFSTLEIQRTEQGDSAMYLCASSSSTRNEQFFGPGTRLTVL.

Regarding this clone: One junction end does not reproduce the germline sequence, and a read error may be involved. V is TRBV4-2 and J is TRBJ2-2, with 8 nucleotides matching TRBD2. The germline CDR1 and CDR2 sequences are LGHNA and YNFKEQ. The CDR3 loop spans 15 amino acids. The CDR3 region has the DNA TGTGCCAGCAGCCGGACGCTAGGGGATAGCGGGGATGTGAGTTTT. Translated: CASSRTLGDSGDVSF.

This clone was recorded a few times. The V call is TRBV19, the J call TRBJ1-2; possible D gene TRBD1, 6 bases. There are 14 residues in the CDR3. Trimming removed 5 bases at V and 3 bases at J, with 13 bases between. Germline V lookup: CDR1 LNHDA, CDR2 SQIVND (reference sequence). The CDR3: CASSPLRGYYGYTF. The CDR3 DNA reads TGTGCCAGTAGTCCCCTTAGGGGGTACTATGGCTACACCTTC.

This clone was detected many times. In DNA, the CDR3 is TGTGCCAGCAGCGTATTGGTAACCGGGGAGCTGTTTTTT. Amino acid sequence: CASSVLVTGELFF. V is TRBV9 and J is TRBJ2-2; unclear D gene. Per the germline V gene, CDR1 is SGDLS and CDR2 is YYNGEE. The CDR3 extends over 13 amino acids. V was pared by 1 base and J by 5 bases, with 6 bases between.

As to this clone: The same CDR3 also results from other DNA sequences found in this sample. This rearrangement joins TRBV2 to TRBJ1-1, with D possibly matching TRBD1 (5 bases). This CDR3 is 16 amino acids long. The V gene lost 3 bases and the J gene lost 8 bases, with 22 bases spanning the gap. Germline V lookup: CDR1 SNHLY, CDR2 FYNNEI. CDR3 residues: CASSDFKGLYWPEAFF. The CDR3 DNA is TGTGCCAGCAGTGACTTTAAGGGGCTATACTGGCCGGAAGCTTTCTTT.

This clone was seen ten or more times. The V call is TRBV6-6, the J call TRBJ1-5; D gene unclear. The germline V gene has CDR1 MNHNY and CDR2 SVGAGI (reference sequence). Trimming took 3 bases from V and 0 from J, leaving 12 bases between them. The CDR3 sequence is 16 residues long. The CDR3: CASSYTRINSNQPQHF. The CDR3, as DNA: TGTGCCAGCAGTTATACCAGGATTAATAGCAATCAGCCCCAGCATTTT.

This clone appeared many times. This chain connects TRBV19 to TRBJ1-2, with unresolved D. The V and J ends lost 6 bases and 1 base respectively, with 12 bases between them. Germline CDR1 and CDR2: LNHDA and SQIVND (reference sequence). This CDR3 region has 14 residues. CDR3 nucleotide sequence: TGTGCCAGTAGCATGACGTCCAGTAACTATGGCTACACCTTC. Amino acids: CASSMTSSNYGYTF.

This clone was recorded many times. This chain uses TRBV6-5 with TRBJ1-4; D is uncertain. Germline CDR1 is MNHEY and CDR2 is SVGAGI. The CDR3 totals 17 residues. Deletions cut 0 bases from V and 8 bases from J, with 19 bases between. CDR3 protein: CASSYSTQVPAREKLFF. Here the CDR3 DNA reads TGTGCCAGCAGTTACTCAACGCAGGTCCCGGCCAGGGAAAAACTGTTTTTT.

V and J are TRBV6-5 and TRBJ2-7, with D perhaps matching TRBD2 (6 bases). This CDR3 contains 15 residues. From germline, CDR1 is MNHEY and CDR2 SVGAGI. Trimming removed 3 bases from V and 3 bases from J, with 15 bases in between. The CDR3 DNA follows: TGTGCCAGCAGTTATAGTGCGGGACTCCGCTACGAGCAGTACTTC. Translating it yields CASSYSAGLRYEQYF.

There are many counts of this clone. Other DNA sequences in the same sample also yield this CDR3. The chain employs TRBV11-3 and TRBJ2-7; no reliable D call. With 5 bases removed from V and 6 bases from J, the gap between germline ends came to 14 bases. The CDR3 runs to 13 residues. The germline CDR1 and CDR2 sequences are SGHNT and YENEEA. The CDR3 coding sequence is TGTGCCAGCAGCAAATTTAGGCTAGGCGAGCAGTACTTC. Its protein product is CASSKFRLGEQYF.

This clone has a single count. The chain couples TRBV11-3 to TRBJ1-2; D not certain. The CDR3 sequence is 13 residues long. Germline CDR1 SGHNT, CDR2 YENEEA. V was pared by 4 bases and J by 4 bases, with 10 bases between. DNA of the CDR3: TGTGCCAGCAGCTCCCCCACGGGCTATGGCTACACCTTC. It is translated as CASSSPTGYGYTF.